The T cell receptor beta chain under discussion was sequenced for a study of Graves' ophthalmopathy and Graves' hyperthyroidism. Additional autoimmune diseases, uncontrolled infections, pregnancy or lactation disqualified patients. In its sample, this clonotype was seen many times. Its antigen remains unidentified. Findings and caveats of the study: Detection in blood was also observed for most expanded thyroid clonotypes above 0.001 frequency.

Amplification of TCR beta CDR3 regions used RNA transcripts. Second-round multiplex PCR came after a first-round RT-PCR that employed HTBI primers. TCRdb re-analysed the multiplex PCR reads in MiXCR, keeping a single row per CDR3 protein. The sample includes about 620,000 distinct CDR3 sequences, about 20% seen only once; the top ten take roughly 6.9%. Trimming left V 2 bases short and J 2 bases short, with 7 bases between. This CDR3 contains 14 residues. The germline V gene has CDR1 SGHTA and CDR2 FQGNSA. The clonotype comes from a woman aged 18-29 years with stable Graves' hyperthyroidism. Some clones in this sample may be carry-over from other donors' samples. The chain uses TRBV7-2 and TRBJ1-5; D is undetermined. The sample was peripheral blood. The CDR3 region is CASSLYGGNQPQHF. The CDR3, as DNA: TGTGCCAGCAGCTTATACGGGGGCAATCAGCCCCAGCATTTT.